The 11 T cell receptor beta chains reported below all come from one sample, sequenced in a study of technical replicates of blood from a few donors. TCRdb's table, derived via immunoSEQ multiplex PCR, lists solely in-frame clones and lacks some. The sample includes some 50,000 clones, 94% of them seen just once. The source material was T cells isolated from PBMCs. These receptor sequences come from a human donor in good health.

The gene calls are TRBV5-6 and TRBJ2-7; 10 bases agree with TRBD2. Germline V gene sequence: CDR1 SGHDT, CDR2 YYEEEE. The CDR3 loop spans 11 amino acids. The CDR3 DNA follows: TGTGCCAGCAGCTTGGGAGGGACTAGCGTAGTC. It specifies CASSLGGTSVV.

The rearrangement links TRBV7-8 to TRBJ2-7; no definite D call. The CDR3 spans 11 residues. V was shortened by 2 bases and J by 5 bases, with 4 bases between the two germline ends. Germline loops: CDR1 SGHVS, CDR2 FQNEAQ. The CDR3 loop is CASSLKHEQYF. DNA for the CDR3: TGTGCCAGCAGCTTAAAGCACGAGCAGTACTTC.

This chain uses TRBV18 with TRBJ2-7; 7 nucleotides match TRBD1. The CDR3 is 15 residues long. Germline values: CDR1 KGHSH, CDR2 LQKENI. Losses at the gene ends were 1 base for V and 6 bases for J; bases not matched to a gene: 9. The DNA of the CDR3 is TGTGCCAGCTCACCACTGGTGACAGGGATCGCCGAGCAGTACTTC. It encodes CASSPLVTGIAEQYF.

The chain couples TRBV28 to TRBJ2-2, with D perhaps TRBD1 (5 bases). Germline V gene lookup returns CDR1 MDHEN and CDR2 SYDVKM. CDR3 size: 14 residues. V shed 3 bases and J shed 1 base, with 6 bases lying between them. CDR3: CASSFGQNTGELFF. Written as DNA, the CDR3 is TGTGCCAGCAGTTTCGGACAGAACACCGGGGAGCTGTTTTTT. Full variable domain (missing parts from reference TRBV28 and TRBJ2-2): DVKVTQSSRYLVKRTGEKVFLECVQDMDHENMFWYRQDPGLGLRLIYFSYDVKMKEKGDIPEGYSVSREKKERFSLILESASTNQTSMYLCASSFGQNTGELFFGEGSRLTVL.

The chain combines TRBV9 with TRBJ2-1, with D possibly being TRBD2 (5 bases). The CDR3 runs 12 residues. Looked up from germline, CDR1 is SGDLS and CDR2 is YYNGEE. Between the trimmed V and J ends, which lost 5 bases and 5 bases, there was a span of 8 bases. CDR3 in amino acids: CASRKGDNEQFF. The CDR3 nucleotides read TGTGCCAGCAGGAAGGGAGACAATGAGCAGTTCTTC.

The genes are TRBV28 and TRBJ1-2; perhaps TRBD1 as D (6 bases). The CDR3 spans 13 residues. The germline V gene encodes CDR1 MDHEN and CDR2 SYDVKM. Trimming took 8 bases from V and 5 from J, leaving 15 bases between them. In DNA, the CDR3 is TGTGCCAGCGGACAGCCAGGGGAGTATGGCTACACCTTC. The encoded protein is CASGQPGEYGYTF.

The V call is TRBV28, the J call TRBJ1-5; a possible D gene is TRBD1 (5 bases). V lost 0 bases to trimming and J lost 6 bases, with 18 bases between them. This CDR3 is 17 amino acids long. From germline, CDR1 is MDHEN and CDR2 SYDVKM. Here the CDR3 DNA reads TGTGCCAGCAGTTTATGGGTCGGCAGGGAAGGGGTTCAGCCCCAGCATTTT. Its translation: CASSLWVGREGVQPQHF.

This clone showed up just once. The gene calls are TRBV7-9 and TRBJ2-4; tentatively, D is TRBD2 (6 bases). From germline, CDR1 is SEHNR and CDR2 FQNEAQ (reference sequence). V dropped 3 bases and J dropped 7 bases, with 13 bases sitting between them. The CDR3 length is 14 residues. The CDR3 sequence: CASSLGLSGNIQYF. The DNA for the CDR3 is TGTGCCAGCAGCTTGGGACTTTCTGGGAACATTCAGTACTTC.

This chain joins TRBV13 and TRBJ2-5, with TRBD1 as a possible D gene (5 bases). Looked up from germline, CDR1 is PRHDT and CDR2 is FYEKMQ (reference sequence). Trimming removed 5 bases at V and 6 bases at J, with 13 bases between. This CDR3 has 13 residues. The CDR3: CASSLTRVQTQYF. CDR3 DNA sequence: TGTGCCAGCAGCCTAACCAGGGTGCAGACCCAGTACTTC.

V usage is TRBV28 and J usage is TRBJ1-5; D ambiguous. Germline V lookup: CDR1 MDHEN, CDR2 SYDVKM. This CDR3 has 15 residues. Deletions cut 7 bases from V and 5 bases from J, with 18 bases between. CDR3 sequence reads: CASITGGREDQPQHF. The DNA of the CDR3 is TGTGCCAGCATCACGGGCGGGAGGGAAGATCAGCCCCAGCATTTT.

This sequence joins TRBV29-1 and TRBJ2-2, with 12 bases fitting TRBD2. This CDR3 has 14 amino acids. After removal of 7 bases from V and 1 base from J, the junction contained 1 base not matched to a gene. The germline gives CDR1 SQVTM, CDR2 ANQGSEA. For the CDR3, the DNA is TGCAGCGCGGGACTAGCGGGGAACACCGGGGAGCTGTTTTTT. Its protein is CSAGLAGNTGELFF.